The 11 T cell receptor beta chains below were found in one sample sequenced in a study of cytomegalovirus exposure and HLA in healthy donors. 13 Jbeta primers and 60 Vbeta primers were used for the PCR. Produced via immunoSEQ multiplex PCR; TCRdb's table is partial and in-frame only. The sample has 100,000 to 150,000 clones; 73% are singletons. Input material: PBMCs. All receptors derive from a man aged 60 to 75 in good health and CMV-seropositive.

The CDR3 reads CASRPSGTSGVNEQFF. The CDR3 DNA is TGTGCCAGCAGGCCCTCCGGGACTAGCGGGGTTAATGAGCAGTTCTTC. V gene TRBV5-4 combines with J gene TRBJ2-1; 13 nucleotides line up with TRBD2. The CDR3 length is 16 residues. From germline, CDR1 is SGHNT and CDR2 YYREEE (reference sequence). With 5 bases clipped from V and 7 bases from J, the junction kept 9 bases outside the gene matches.

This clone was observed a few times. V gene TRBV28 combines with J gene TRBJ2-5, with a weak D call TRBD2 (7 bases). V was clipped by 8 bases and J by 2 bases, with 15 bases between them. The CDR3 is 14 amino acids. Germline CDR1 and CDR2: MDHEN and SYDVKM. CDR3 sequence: CASLGGALQETQYF. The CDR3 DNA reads TGTGCCAGCCTGGGGGGGGCCTTACAAGAGACCCAGTACTTC.

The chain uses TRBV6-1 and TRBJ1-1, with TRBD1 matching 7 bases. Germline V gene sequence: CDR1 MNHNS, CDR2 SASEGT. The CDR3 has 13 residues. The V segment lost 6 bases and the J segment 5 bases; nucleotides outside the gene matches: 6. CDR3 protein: CASSSNRGTEAFF. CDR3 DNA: TGTGCCAGCAGCTCTAACAGGGGTACTGAAGCTTTCTTT.

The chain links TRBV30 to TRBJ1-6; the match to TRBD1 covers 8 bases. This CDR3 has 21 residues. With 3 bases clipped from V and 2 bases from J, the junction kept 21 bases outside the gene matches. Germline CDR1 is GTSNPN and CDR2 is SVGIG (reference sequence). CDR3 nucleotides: TGTGCCTGGAGCTGGGGACAGGACCCAAAAAGGCCGACCGCCTATAATTCACCCCTCCACTTT. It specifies CAWSWGQDPKRPTAYNSPLHF.

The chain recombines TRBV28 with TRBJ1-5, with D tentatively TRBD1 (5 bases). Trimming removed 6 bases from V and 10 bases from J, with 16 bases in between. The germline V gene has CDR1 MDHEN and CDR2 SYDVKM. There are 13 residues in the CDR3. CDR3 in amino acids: CASRTAHRGPQHF. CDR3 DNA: TGTGCCAGCAGGACAGCCCACCGAGGACCCCAGCATTTT.

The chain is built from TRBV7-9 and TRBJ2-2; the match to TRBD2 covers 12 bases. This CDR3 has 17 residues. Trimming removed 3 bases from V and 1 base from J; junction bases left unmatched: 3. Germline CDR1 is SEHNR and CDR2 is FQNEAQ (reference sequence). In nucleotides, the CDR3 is TGTGCCAGCAGCTTTGGACTAGCGGGGATGAACACCGGGGAGCTGTTTTTT. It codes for CASSFGLAGMNTGELFF.

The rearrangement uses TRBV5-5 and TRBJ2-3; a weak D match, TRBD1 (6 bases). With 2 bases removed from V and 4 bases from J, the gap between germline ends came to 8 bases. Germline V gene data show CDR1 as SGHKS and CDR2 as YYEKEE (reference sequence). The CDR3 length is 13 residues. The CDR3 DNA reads TGTGCCAGCAGCTTTGGGGGCCCAGATACGCAGTATTTT. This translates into CASSFGGPDTQYF.

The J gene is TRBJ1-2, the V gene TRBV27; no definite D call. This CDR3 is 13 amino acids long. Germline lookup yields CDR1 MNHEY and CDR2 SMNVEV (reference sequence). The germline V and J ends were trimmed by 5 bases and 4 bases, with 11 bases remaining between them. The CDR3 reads CASSPGSFYGYTF. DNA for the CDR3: TGTGCCAGCAGTCCCGGGTCATTCTATGGCTACACCTTC.

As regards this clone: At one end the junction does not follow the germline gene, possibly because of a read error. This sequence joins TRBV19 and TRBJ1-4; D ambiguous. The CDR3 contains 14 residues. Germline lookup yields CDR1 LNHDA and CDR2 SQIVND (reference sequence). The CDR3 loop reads CASSIQSPNEKLFF. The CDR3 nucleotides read TGTGCCAGTAGTATACAATCTCCTAACGAAAAACTGTTTTTT.

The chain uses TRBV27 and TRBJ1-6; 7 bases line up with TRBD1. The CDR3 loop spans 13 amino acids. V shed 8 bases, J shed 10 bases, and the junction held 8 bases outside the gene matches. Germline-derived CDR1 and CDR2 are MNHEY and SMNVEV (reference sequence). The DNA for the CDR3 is TGTGCCAGCCGAACAGGGGATTACTCACCCCTCCACTTT. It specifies CASRTGDYSPLHF.

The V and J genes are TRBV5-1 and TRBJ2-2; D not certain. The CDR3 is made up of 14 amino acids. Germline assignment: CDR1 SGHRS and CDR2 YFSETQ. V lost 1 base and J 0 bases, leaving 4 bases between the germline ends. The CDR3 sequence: CASSLQTNTGELFF. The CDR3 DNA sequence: TGCGCCAGCAGCTTGCAAACGAACACCGGGGAGCTGTTTTTT.